This TCR beta chain was retrieved from a study of blood T cell repertoires in COVID-19. Overall study: Acute and convalescent COVID-19 specimens originated in the United States, Italy and Spain. In each case, the material was cDNA or gDNA derived from T cells, B-cell-depleted T cells, or PBMCs.

Those enrolled, adults aged 18 to 89 years, came from 20 to 25 US areas. Participants' own reports of clinical history determined their cohort assignment. The assay was immunoSEQ multiplex PCR, and TCRdb's table has in-frame clones only and misses some. The sample holds approximately 400,000 clones, roughly 90% seen once. The sequencing sample was made of PBMCs or T cells enriched from blood (not recorded which). The sequence came from a middle-aged woman who had been exposed to COVID-19.

DNA for the CDR3: TGTGCCAGCAGCTTTGATAGGACAGGGGGATATGGCTACACCTTC. It translates to CASSFDRTGGYGYTF. The chain uses TRBV7-8 and TRBJ1-2; TRBD1 matches at 10 bases. Losses at the gene ends were 3 bases for V and 5 bases for J; bases not matched to a gene: 6. Per the germline V gene, CDR1 is SGHVS and CDR2 is FQNEAQ. The CDR3 extends over 15 amino acids. The full variable domain, completed using reference TRBV7-8 and TRBJ1-2, is GAGVSQSPRYKVAKRGQDVALRCDPISGHVSLFWYQQALGQGPEFLTYFQNEAQLDKSGLPSDRFFAERPEGSVSTLKIQRTQQEDSAVYLCASSFDRTGGYGYTFGSGTRLTVV.